This T cell receptor beta chain is from a study of early T cells in non-severe SARS-CoV-2 infection. In this sample, this clonotype turned up many times. Germline CDR1 is SGHVS and CDR2 is FQNEAQ. The CDR3 has 13 residues. With 6 bases removed from V and 3 bases from J, the gap between germline ends came to 12 bases. A single record per CDR3 protein comes from TCRdb applying MiXCR to the 5' RACE reads. There are 25,000 to 35,000 distinct CDR3 sequences in the sample; 3.9% occur only once, and around 8.5% lies in the top ten. This TCR came from an adult who was a healthcare worker with PCR-confirmed SARS-CoV-2 infection or an uninfected control (not recorded which). The chain is built from TRBV7-8 and TRBJ2-7; D is uncertain. The sequenced material came from whole blood. Here the CDR3 DNA reads TGTGCCAGCAGGCTGAGAATGGTCTACGAGCAGTACTTC. Residues: CASRLRMVYEQYF. The variable domain in full, with the rest retrieved from reference TRBV7-8 and TRBJ2-7, is GAGVSQSPRYKVAKRGQDVALRCDPISGHVSLFWYQQALGQGPEFLTYFQNEAQLDKSGLPSDRFFAERPEGSVSTLKIQRTQQEDSAVYLCASRLRMVYEQYFGPGTRLTVT.